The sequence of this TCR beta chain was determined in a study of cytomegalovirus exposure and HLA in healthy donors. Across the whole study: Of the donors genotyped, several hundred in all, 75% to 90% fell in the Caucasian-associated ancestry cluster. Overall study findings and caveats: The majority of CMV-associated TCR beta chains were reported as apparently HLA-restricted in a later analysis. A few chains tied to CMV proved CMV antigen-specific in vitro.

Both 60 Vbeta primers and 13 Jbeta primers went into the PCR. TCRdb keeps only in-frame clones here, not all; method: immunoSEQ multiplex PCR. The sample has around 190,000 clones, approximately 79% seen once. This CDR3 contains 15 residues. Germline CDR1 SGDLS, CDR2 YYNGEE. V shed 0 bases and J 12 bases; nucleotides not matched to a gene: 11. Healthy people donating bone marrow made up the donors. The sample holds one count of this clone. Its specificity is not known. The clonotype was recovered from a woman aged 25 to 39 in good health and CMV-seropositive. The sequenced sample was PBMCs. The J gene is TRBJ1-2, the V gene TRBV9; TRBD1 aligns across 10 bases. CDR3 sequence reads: CASSVGGTGAPHNTF. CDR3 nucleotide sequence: TGTGCCAGCAGCGTAGGTGGGACAGGGGCACCCCACAACACCTTC.